One and the same sample provided the 10 T cell receptor beta chains below, sequenced in a study of shared clonotypes between healthy human individuals. CD45RO negativity and positive selection for CCR7 defined naive CD8 cells, a population that excluded terminally differentiated effector memory CD45RA+ cells. Assay used: immunoSEQ multiplex PCR; TCRdb lists only in-frame clones, some missing. The sample records about 2,100,000 clones, more than 85% being singletons. Material: naive CD8+ T cells from PBMCs. The source of these receptors is a young man in good health. Some clones in this sample may be carry-over from other donors' samples.

The V gene is TRBV6-1, the J gene TRBJ2-5; TRBD1 is a possible D gene (6 bases). Germline CDR1 reads MNHNS; CDR2 reads SASEGT. The ends were cut back, 2 bases at V and 5 bases at J, with 12 bases in the middle. CDR3 length: 14 amino acids. For the CDR3, the DNA is TGTGCCAGCAGTGAATGGGGGCGAACGGAGACCCAGTACTTC. Its translation is CASSEWGRTETQYF.

The J gene is TRBJ1-1, the V gene TRBV4-1; the D is unclear. The V gene's germline CDR1 is MGHRA and CDR2 YSYEKL. The V and J ends lost 1 base and 7 bases respectively, with 10 bases between them. The CDR3 totals 13 residues. CDR3 DNA: TGCGCCAGCAGCCAAGTTATCGGAGGTGAAGCTTTCTTT. Translating gives CASSQVIGGEAFF.

The chain is built from TRBV29-1 and TRBJ2-7; tentative D call: TRBD2 (6 bases). The CDR3 totals 13 residues. Trimming pared 4 bases from V and 2 bases from J, leaving 12 bases between. The germline V gene has CDR1 SQVTM and CDR2 ANQGSEA. The CDR3 region is CSVGVSGTYEQYF. The CDR3 nucleotides are TGCAGCGTTGGGGTTAGCGGAACCTACGAGCAGTACTTC.

The rearrangement joins TRBV9 to TRBJ1-4, with TRBD1 matching 10 bases. With 0 bases clipped from V and 6 bases from J, the junction kept 8 bases outside the gene matches. From germline, CDR1 is SGDLS and CDR2 YYNGEE. This CDR3 has 17 residues. CDR3 residues: CASSVAGQGIGDEKLFF. The CDR3 DNA reads as TGTGCCAGCAGCGTAGCGGGACAGGGGATAGGAGATGAAAAACTGTTTTTT.

The CDR3 sequence: CASSTGVLGETQYF. As DNA, the CDR3 is TGCGCCAGCAGCACAGGGGTTCTTGGGGAGACCCAGTACTTC. This chain joins TRBV5-1 and TRBJ2-5; 7 nucleotides line up with TRBD1. J lost 5 bases, V lost 4 bases, and 8 bases had no gene match. This CDR3 is 14 amino acids long. Germline CDR1 reads SGHRS; CDR2 reads YFSETQ.

The chain uses TRBV6-5 and TRBJ2-1, with no clear D. V lost 6 bases to trimming and J lost 10 bases, with 16 bases between them. Looked up from germline, CDR1 is MNHEY and CDR2 is SVGAGI. CDR3 length equals 13 residues. CDR3 bases: TGTGCCAGCAGCCCTAAGGGAATAATCGAGCAGTTCTTC. Its protein is CASSPKGIIEQFF.

The sample holds a few counts of this clone. The chain uses TRBV10-3 and TRBJ1-4, with a possible D match to TRBD1 (5 bases). Germline values: CDR1 ENHRY, CDR2 SYGVKD. Deletions cut 6 bases from V and 6 bases from J, with 11 bases between. CDR3 size: 13 residues. The CDR3 reads CAISGTLDEKLFF. The CDR3, as DNA: TGTGCCATCAGCGGGACTCTGGATGAAAAACTGTTTTTT.

The gene calls are TRBV23-1 and TRBJ2-7, with 10 bases matching TRBD1. TRBV23-1 is an open reading frame whose function is uncertain. The trim removed 7 bases at V and 6 bases at J, leaving 12 bases unmatched. The CDR3 has 15 amino acids. CDR3 loop: CASIAWDRGTGEQYF. CDR3 nucleotides: TGCGCCAGCATCGCGTGGGACAGGGGAACGGGCGAGCAGTACTTC.

The chain carries TRBV10-2 and TRBJ1-1; D is undetermined. Deletions cut 0 bases from V and 4 bases from J, with 9 bases between. Looked up from germline, CDR1 is WSHSY and CDR2 is SAAADI. The CDR3 spans 14 residues. CDR3 protein: CASSESYLATEAFF. In DNA, the CDR3 is TGCGCCAGCAGTGAGTCATACCTGGCCACTGAAGCTTTCTTT.

This clone was picked up one time. The rearrangement joins TRBV27 to TRBJ2-7; TRBD2 aligns across 10 bases. The CDR3 contains 16 residues. The germline V gene encodes CDR1 MNHEY and CDR2 SMNVEV (reference sequence). V was clipped by 5 bases and J by 3 bases; unmatched bases: 10. The CDR3 DNA follows: TGTGCCAGCAGTCCGCCTTCCGGGACTAGCGTCTACGAGCAGTACTTC. It specifies CASSPPSGTSVYEQYF.